Following are 19 T cell receptor beta chains from one sample sequenced in a study of tumor-infiltrating lymphocytes in primary liver carcinoma. Reverse transcription of about 500 ng total RNA with a constant-region primer produced TCR beta cDNA. Sequencing libraries for TCR beta derived from three nested multiplex PCR rounds that used slightly modified ARM-PCR. A C-beta reverse primer was combined with TRBV1-TRBV30 forward primers in the first two PCR rounds, and each round had approximately 10 cycles. TCRdb re-called the multiplex PCR reads with MiXCR, one entry per CDR3 protein. The sample consists of tens of thousands of distinct CDR3 sequences, roughly 79% of them appearing once. The source material, roughly 18-30 mg of unsorted bulk tissue, was used to co-extract RNA and DNA. What was sequenced was liver tumor tissue from sampling region 4. As for subset: tumor region T4, right-lateral pole. The receptors derive from a young woman with primary liver carcinoma and hepatitis B virus infection.

Notes on this clonotype: A read error may be the cause here, since a much bigger clone is one base away. The chain has TRBV11-3 and TRBJ2-1; D is uncertain. The CDR3 has 12 amino acids. Germline-derived CDR1 and CDR2 are SGHNT and YENEEA. Trimming stripped 2 bases from V and 11 bases from J, with 10 bases between. The CDR3 nucleotides read TGTGCCAGCAGCTTAAACGCCGATAAGCAGTTCTTC. Translation gives CASSLNADKQFF.

Notes on this clonotype: Because the CDR3 is missing its conserved closing phenylalanine or tryptophan, this is likely a read error. V gene TRBV5-5 combines with J gene TRBJ2-4; either TRBD1 or TRBD2 may supply D (5 bases each). V was cut by 7 bases and J by 13 bases, with 18 bases left in between. CDR3 size: 12 residues. The germline CDR1 and CDR2 sequences are SGHKS and YYEKEE (reference sequence). CDR3 residues: CASGSQPGQQYL. DNA for the CDR3: TGTGCCAGCGGCTCCCAGCCGGGGCAACAGTACTTG.

A word on this clonotype: Relative to the germline gene, one junction end is altered; a read error may explain this. The gene calls are TRBV6-1 and TRBJ2-7, with D possibly matching TRBD2 (5 bases). CDR3 length: 15 amino acids. Germline V lookup: CDR1 MNHNS, CDR2 SASEGT. For the CDR3, the DNA is TGTGCCAGTAATGAATTGGGGAGTCGTGCCTACGAGCGGTACTTC. As protein: CASNELGSRAYERYF.

Of note for this clonotype: One junction end does not reproduce the germline sequence, and a read error may be involved. V is TRBV4-3 and J is TRBJ2-1; D is possibly TRBD2 (6 bases). Per germline, CDR1 LGHNA and CDR2 YSLEER. This CDR3 has 16 residues. Here the CDR3 reads CASSQDAGSFYNEPFF. Here the CDR3 DNA reads TGCGCCAGCAGTCAAGATGCGGGAAGCTTCTACAATGAGCCGTTCTTC.

Regarding this clonotype: The conserved closing phenylalanine or tryptophan is absent in this CDR3, likely reflecting a read error. CDR3: CASSFDSMRWDTDMQYI. In nucleotides, the CDR3 is TGTGCCAGCAGTTTTGACAGTATGAGGTGGGACACAGATATGCAGTATATT. The V call is TRBV28, the J call TRBJ2-3; D may be TRBD1 (6 bases). The length of the CDR3 is 17 residues. The germline V gene has CDR1 MDHEN and CDR2 SYDVKM.

With regard to this clonotype: Given the absence of the conserved phenylalanine or tryptophan at the CDR3 end, a read error is likely. The gene calls are TRBV6-2 or TRBV6-3 and TRBJ2-7, with D uncertain. CDR3 length: 12 amino acids. The V gene's germline CDR1 is MNHEY and CDR2 SVGEGT. CDR3 protein: CASNYASYKQYL. The DNA for the CDR3 is TGTGCCAGCAATTACGCCTCCTACAAGCAGTACCTC.

Concerning this clonotype itself: At one end the junction does not follow the germline gene, possibly because of a read error. The chain is built from TRBV7-9 and TRBJ2-1, with 7 positions matching TRBD2. Germline assignment: CDR1 SEHNR and CDR2 FQNEAQ (reference sequence). CDR3 length equals 17 residues. CDR3 sequence: CVSGSISAGAIYNEQFF. The DNA for the CDR3 is TGTGTCAGCGGGTCTATCAGCGCGGGAGCGATCTACAATGAGCAGTTCTTC.

This clonotype was observed a single time. One end of the junction varies from germline; a read error may be responsible. The chain links TRBV29-1 to TRBJ2-3; 9 positions match TRBD2. The CDR3 runs 15 residues. Germline assignment: CDR1 SQVTM and CDR2 ANQGSEA. DNA for the CDR3: TGTAGCGCCGCAGGGACTAGCAGTAGCACAGATACGCAGTATTTC. Translation gives CSAAGTSSSTDTQYF.

The V and J genes are TRBV5-6 and TRBJ2-7; 8 positions match TRBD1. This CDR3 spans 13 amino acids. CDR1 and CDR2 from the germline V gene are SGHDT and YYEEEE. With V trimmed by 5 bases and J by 13 bases, 14 bases remained unmatched. The CDR3 nucleotides are TGTGCCAGCAGTTTATGGACAGGGCTATCGCAATACTTC. This codes for CASSLWTGLSQYF.

On this clonotype: Given the absence of the conserved phenylalanine or tryptophan at the CDR3 end, a read error is likely. This chain uses TRBV9 with TRBJ1-5, with D perhaps TRBD1 (6 bases). Germline CDR1 and CDR2: SGDLS and YYNGEE. The CDR3 runs to 13 residues. Written as DNA, the CDR3 is TGTGCCAGCAGCGAGGGGGTCGGTCAGTCCCAGCATTCT. This codes for CASSEGVGQSQHS.

The chain is built from TRBV4-3 and TRBJ2-7; TRBD1 agrees at 8 bases. The CDR3 runs to 15 residues. The V gene end was trimmed by 0 bases and the J gene end by 13 bases; junction bases not matched to a gene: 14. The germline V gene has CDR1 LGHNA and CDR2 YSLEER. The CDR3 DNA reads TGCGCCAGCAGCCAAGATCGATGGACAGGGCGGCACCACTACTTC. Amino acids: CASSQDRWTGRHHYF.

In its sample, this clonotype was seen once. The conserved phenylalanine or tryptophan is not found at the CDR3 terminus, so this likely reflects a read error. J is TRBJ1-6 and V is TRBV30, with TRBD1 as a possible D gene (5 bases). Germline V gene data show CDR1 as GTSNPN and CDR2 as SVGIG (reference sequence). Trimming left V 4 bases short and J 9 bases short, with 10 bases between. This CDR3 region has 12 residues. The CDR3 DNA is TGTGCCTGGATCTGGGGGGGTTCACCCCTCCACATT. This gives the protein CAWIWGGSPLHI.

This clonotype was counted many times. One end of the junction varies from germline; a read error may be responsible. V usage is TRBV11-2 and J usage is TRBJ2-1, with unresolved D. Germline values: CDR1 SGHAT, CDR2 FQNNGV. This CDR3 is built from 13 residues. CDR3 protein: CASSLNDAYERFF. DNA for the CDR3: TGTGCCAGCAGCTTAAATGATGCCTATGAGCGGTTCTTC.

In regard to this clonotype: A read error may account for a junction end that differs from germline. The chain employs TRBV4-3 and TRBJ2-1, with a weak D call TRBD2 (6 bases). The length of the CDR3 is 16 residues. The germline CDR1 and CDR2 sequences are LGHNA and YSLEER. The CDR3 DNA is TGCGCCAGCAGCCAAGATGTGGGAGGCTCCTACCATGAGCAGTTCTTC. Amino acid sequence: CASSQDVGGSYHEQFF.

With respect to this clonotype: Mismatch with germline at one junction end may stem from a read error. The chain is built from TRBV10-3 and TRBJ2-5, with D hard to call. CDR1 and CDR2 from the germline V gene are ENHRY and SYGVKD. The CDR3 covers 15 residues. Here the CDR3 DNA reads TGTGCCATCACTGAGTCCGCTACCAGACAAGAGACCCAATACTTC. This translates into CAITESATRQETQYF.

Concerning this clonotype itself: The conserved final phenylalanine or tryptophan is absent from the CDR3, which likely points to a read error. V usage is TRBV7-6 and J usage is TRBJ2-1; TRBD2 agrees at 8 bases. Germline loops: CDR1 SGHVS, CDR2 FNYEAQ. The CDR3 runs 16 residues. This chain's CDR3 is CTSSFGRGGAYNEQFL. CDR3 bases: TGTACCAGCAGCTTTGGTCGGGGGGGTGCCTACAATGAGCAGTTCCTC.

Worth noting for this clonotype: At one end, the junction sequence differs from germline, possibly due to a read error. V and J are TRBV11-2 and TRBJ2-7; D unclear. The CDR3 loop spans 15 amino acids. CDR1 and CDR2 from the germline V gene are SGHAT and FQNNGV. This CDR3 reads CVSSLGVNGSYEKYF. The CDR3 nucleotides are TGTGTCAGCAGCTTAGGAGTTAACGGTTCCTACGAGAAGTACTTC.

This clonotype appeared many times. A much larger clone differs by one base, so this may be a read error. The CDR3 carries no conserved terminal phenylalanine or tryptophan, so it likely arises from a read error. This chain links TRBV6-6 with TRBJ1-1; 7 bases align to TRBD1. The CDR3 loop spans 13 amino acids. The germline CDR1 and CDR2 sequences are MNHNY and SVGAGI (reference sequence). The V and J ends lost 7 bases and 1 base, in that order; junction bases with no gene match: 3. CDR3 in amino acids: CASTWTGNTEAFL. Written as DNA, the CDR3 is TGTGCCAGCACCTGGACAGGGAACACTGAAGCTTTCCTT.

The CDR3 nucleotides are TGTGCCAGCAGTCCCATGAGCGGGCCATCCTACAATGAGCAGTTCTTC. The encoded protein is CASSPMSGPSYNEQFF. The rearrangement joins TRBV28 to TRBJ2-1; D is perhaps TRBD2 (6 bases). Germline loops: CDR1 MDHEN, CDR2 SYDVKM. This CDR3 spans 16 amino acids. Trimming stripped 5 bases from V and 1 base from J, with 15 bases between.